A single sample gave rise to the 12 T cell receptor beta chains below, sequenced in a study of blood T cell repertoires in COVID-19 (TCRdb year 2020). The library came from the immunoSEQ multiplex PCR assay. TCRdb obtained this table from immuneACCESS and retained in-frame rearrangements with V and J assigned. These tables miss some clones; where compared with another copy, unresolved V genes account for less than half of the shortfall, and the remainder is unexplained. Present in this sample are about 290,000 clones, roughly 80% of which were seen just once. The ten largest clones capture over 3.5% of the sample. What was sequenced was peripheral blood. The source of these receptors is a woman in her 50s with active or convalescent COVID-19.

CDR3 sequence: CASSTLGRNEQFF. CDR3 nucleotide sequence: TGTGCCAGCAGCACACTAGGGAGGAATGAGCAGTTCTTC. The rearrangement uses TRBV5-5 and TRBJ2-1; D perhaps matches TRBD2 (6 bases). Trimming took off 4 bases at V and 7 bases at J, with 12 bases between the two ends. Germline lookup yields CDR1 SGHKS and CDR2 YYEKEE (reference sequence). This CDR3 is 13 amino acids long. Based on the CDR3 plus reference TRBV5-5 and TRBJ2-1, the full variable domain is DAGVTQSPTHLIKTRGQQVTLRCSPISGHKSVSWYQQVLGQGPQFIFQYYEKEERGRGNFPDRFSARQFPNYSSELNVNALLLGDSALYLCASSTLGRNEQFFGPGTRLTVL.

The chain joins TRBV28 to TRBJ1-5; weak D call: TRBD1 (5 bases). The germline gives CDR1 MDHEN, CDR2 SYDVKM. There are 14 residues in the CDR3. The V gene lost 6 bases and the J gene lost 4 bases, with 13 bases spanning the gap. CDR3 sequence reads: CASRGGRWNQPQHF. Here the CDR3 DNA reads TGTGCCAGCAGGGGGGGACGGTGGAATCAGCCCCAGCATTTT.

This clone was detected once. The chain couples TRBV28 to TRBJ1-5; D remains ambiguous. CDR3 length equals 15 residues. Germline V gene lookup returns CDR1 MDHEN and CDR2 SYDVKM. The V end was cut by 6 bases, the J end by 6 bases, with 18 bases between. The CDR3 DNA sequence: TGTGCCAGCAGCCCGACGGGATCGTCTCGTCAGCCCCAGCATTTT. Translating gives CASSPTGSSRQPQHF.

This clone was seen only a few times. The chain has TRBV24-1 and TRBJ1-5; 7 bases map to TRBD1. Trimming took 0 bases from V and 0 from J; bases not matched to a gene: 7. From germline, CDR1 is KGHDR and CDR2 SFDVKD. This CDR3 has 18 residues. The CDR3 reads CATSDLRTTGDSNQPQHF. In nucleotides, the CDR3 is TGTGCCACCAGTGATTTGAGGACCACAGGGGATAGCAATCAGCCCCAGCATTTT.

This chain uses TRBV5-1 with TRBJ1-2; TRBD1 agrees at 9 bases. Germline CDR1 SGHRS, CDR2 YFSETQ. This CDR3 comprises 14 residues. With 3 bases clipped from V and 4 bases from J, the junction kept 4 bases outside the gene matches. The CDR3 DNA is TGCGCCAGCAGCTCTCAGACAGGGGGCTATGGCTACACCTTC. Amino acid sequence: CASSSQTGGYGYTF.

This clone was counted only a few times. The genes are TRBV7-9 and TRBJ1-5; D possibly corresponds to TRBD1 (5 bases). Germline CDR1 is SEHNR and CDR2 is FQNEAQ (reference sequence). The CDR3 consists of 14 residues. Trimming shortened V by 3 bases and J by 7 bases, and 13 bases separated the two germline ends. The chain's CDR3 is CASSFGGSGQPQHF. Written as DNA, the CDR3 is TGTGCCAGCAGCTTCGGGGGATCGGGCCAGCCCCAGCATTTT.

This clone was seen only once. This chain uses TRBV4-1 with TRBJ2-1, with TRBD2 matching 14 bases. In germline, CDR1 is MGHRA, CDR2 YSYEKL. V was pared by 3 bases and J by 4 bases, with 2 bases of the junction left unmatched. There are 16 residues in the CDR3. This CDR3 is CASSQGLAGVYNEQFF. In DNA form, the CDR3 reads TGCGCCAGCAGCCAGGGACTAGCGGGAGTGTACAATGAGCAGTTCTTC.

The table lists this clone with a count of one. The CDR3 DNA sequence: TGTGCCAGCGAAGACAGGGGGCCCGCCGGGCAGTACTTC. Residues: CASEDRGPAGQYF. The chain is built from TRBV28 and TRBJ2-7; TRBD1 matches 10 bases. Germline-derived CDR1 and CDR2 are MDHEN and SYDVKM. V was pared by 8 bases and J by 9 bases, with 10 bases of the junction left unmatched. This CDR3 has 13 residues.

V gene TRBV5-1 combines with J gene TRBJ2-1; no definite D call. The CDR3 sequence is 15 residues long. Germline CDR1 and CDR2: SGHRS and YFSETQ. Trimming left V 5 bases short and J 8 bases short, with 20 bases between. CDR3 bases: TGCGCCAGCAGGCGTCAACCTCAAAGGAGCGATGAGCAGTTCTTC. This encodes CASRRQPQRSDEQFF. Looking up the rest from reference TRBV5-1 and TRBJ2-1 gives the full variable domain: KAGVTQTPRYLIKTRGQQVTLSCSPISGHRSVSWYQQTPGQGLQFLFEYFSETQRNKGNFPGRFSGRQFSNSRSEMNVSTLELGDSALYLCASRRQPQRSDEQFFGPGTRLTVL.

The V and J genes are TRBV10-1 and TRBJ2-7; 9 bases line up with TRBD1. V gave up 3 bases and J gave up 5 bases; unmatched junction bases: 5. CDR1 and CDR2 (germline): WNHNN, SYGVQD (reference sequence). The CDR3 runs to 14 residues. CDR3 protein: CASSDYRGLDEQYF. The CDR3 bases are TGCGCCAGCAGTGACTACAGGGGGCTCGACGAGCAGTACTTC.

J is TRBJ1-1 and V is TRBV12-5, with D perhaps TRBD1 (6 bases). Germline V CDR1 and CDR2: LGHNT, FRNRAP. There are 15 residues in the CDR3. V was shortened by 0 bases and J by 2 bases, with 10 bases between the two germline ends. CDR3 DNA sequence: TGTGCTAGTGGTTTGGTAGGGGGGGGTAACACTGAAGCTTTCTTT. Amino acids: CASGLVGGGNTEAFF.

V usage is TRBV9 and J usage is TRBJ2-3, with 14 bases identical to TRBD2. The V segment lost 4 bases and the J segment 3 bases; nucleotides outside the gene matches: 7. In germline, CDR1 is SGDLS, CDR2 YYNGEE. The CDR3 consists of 17 residues. CDR3 in amino acids: CASSTGLAGAITDTQYF. The CDR3 region has the DNA TGTGCCAGCAGCACGGGACTAGCGGGAGCTATAACAGATACGCAGTATTTT.